This T cell receptor (beta chain) was sequenced in a study of T cells in Graves' hyperthyroidism and ophthalmopathy. The J segment lost 6 bases and the V segment lost 6 bases, leaving 12 bases of the junction unmatched. The CDR3 spans 16 residues. From germline, CDR1 is MDHEN and CDR2 SYDVKM. It was RNA transcripts that yielded the amplified TCR beta CDR3 regions. HTBI primers were employed in a first-round RT-PCR of the TCR CDR3. TCRdb re-analysed the multiplex PCR reads in MiXCR, keeping a single row per CDR3 protein. The sample includes around 500,000 distinct CDR3 sequences, approximately 15% seen only once; the top ten take about 15%.

The genes are TRBV28 and TRBJ2-1; 9 bases match TRBD1. Sequenced: blood. The TCR comes from a middle-aged woman with Graves' hyperthyroidism. The chain's CDR3 is CASRVPRTGATNEQFF. DNA of the CDR3: TGTGCCAGCAGGGTCCCTAGGACAGGGGCTACCAATGAGCAGTTCTTC.